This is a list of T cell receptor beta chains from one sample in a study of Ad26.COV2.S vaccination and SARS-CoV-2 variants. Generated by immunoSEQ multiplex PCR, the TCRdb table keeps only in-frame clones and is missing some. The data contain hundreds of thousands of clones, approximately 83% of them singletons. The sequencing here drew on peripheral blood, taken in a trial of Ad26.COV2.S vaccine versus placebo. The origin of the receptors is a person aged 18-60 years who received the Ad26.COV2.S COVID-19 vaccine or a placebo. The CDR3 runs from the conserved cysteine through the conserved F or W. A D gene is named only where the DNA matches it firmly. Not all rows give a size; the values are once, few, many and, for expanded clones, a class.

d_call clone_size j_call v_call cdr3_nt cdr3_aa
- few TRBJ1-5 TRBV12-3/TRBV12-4 TGTGCCAGCAGTTTAGGAGAGGGACAGCCCCAGCATTTT CASSLGEGQPQHF
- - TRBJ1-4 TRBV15 TGTGCCACCAGCAGAGAGCCGCCAACCCAAAGTGAAAAACTGTTTTTT CATSREPPTQSEKLFF
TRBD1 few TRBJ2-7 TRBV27 TGTGCCAGCAGTTTGGGGACAGGGTCCTACGAGCAGTACTTC CASSLGTGSYEQYF
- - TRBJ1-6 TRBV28 TGTGCCAGCAGCTCAGGAGGCGCACCCCTCCACTTT CASSSGGAPLHF
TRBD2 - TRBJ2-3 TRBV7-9 TGTGCCAGCAGCGAAGGACTAGCGATTGGGAGCACAGATACGCAGTATTTT CASSEGLAIGSTDTQYF
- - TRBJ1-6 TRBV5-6 TGTGCCAGCAGCTTGGGCAGAGATTCACCCCTCCACTTT CASSLGRDSPLHF
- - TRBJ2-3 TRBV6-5 TGTGCCAGCAGTAAGAGGGAGCGCACAGATACGCAGTATTTT CASSKRERTDTQYF
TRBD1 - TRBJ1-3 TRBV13 TGTGCCAGCAGCTTAGCAGGGGGAATCTTCTCTGGAAACACCATATATTTT CASSLAGGIFSGNTIYF
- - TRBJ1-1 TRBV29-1 TGCAGCGTCGTTGACGGAGTCACTGAAGCTTTCTTT CSVVDGVTEAFF
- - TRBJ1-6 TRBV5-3 TGTGCCAGAAGCCCCGCCGGGACCGTCAAAAATTCACCCCTCCACTTT CARSPAGTVKNSPLHF
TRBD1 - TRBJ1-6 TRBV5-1 TGCGCCAGCAGGGGGACAGGGAATCACTCACCCCTCCACTTT CASRGTGNHSPLHF